The rows below give T cell receptor beta chains drawn from one sample of a study of T cell responses to AZD1222 COVID-19 vaccine. Profiled with immunoSEQ multiplex PCR; TCRdb holds only in-frame clones, not every one. Of about 150,000 clones detected, 70% to 90% appear once; the ten largest clones hold around 4.9%. Sequencing was performed on peripheral blood, taken on day 0 of AZD1222 vaccination. These receptors were obtained from an adult in good health. Each CDR3 is given without its conserved first and last residue.

V gene,J gene,CDR3 protein
TRBV5-1,TRBJ2-3,ASSSGLAGSTDTQY
TRBV7-2,TRBJ2-5,ASSPSGRGETQY
TRBV15,TRBJ2-5,ATSGGLGREGQETQY
TRBV5-5,TRBJ2-7,ASSMGQDFSYEQY
TRBV7-6,TRBJ2-1,ASSSRLAGAGEQF
TRBV28,TRBJ2-1,ASPGPSGNPSSYNEQF
TRBV14,TRBJ1-4,ASSPTALTNEKLF
TRBV28,TRBJ2-5,ASSWGIQGRETQY
TRBV20-1,TRBJ1-2,SALASYT
TRBV5-1,TRBJ1-1,ASSLITTGMNTEAF
TRBV7-9,TRBJ1-2,ASSVDVDGYT
TRBV7-2,TRBJ1-1,ASSLEQE
TRBV4-2,TRBJ2-3,ASSQGGTMTDTQY
TRBV6-6,TRBJ1-1,ASSYSEHGEAF
TRBV19,TRBJ1-1,ASRTSGQSSTEAF
TRBV5-1,TRBJ2-1,ASSLGGGRSNEQF
TRBV18,TRBJ2-3,ASSRTGPPDTQY
TRBV7-2,TRBJ1-4,ASSLQVGKTNEKLF
TRBV6-2/TRBV6-3,TRBJ2-7,ASSKHPTSAPSYEQY
TRBV4-3,TRBJ2-7,ASSQDMGDYEQY
TRBV6-5,TRBJ2-7,ASSPGLRLYEQY
TRBV19,TRBJ1-5,ASSSVDGRNQPQH